Shown below are 30 T cell receptor beta chains from a single sample sequenced in a study of shared clonotypes between healthy human individuals. Here immunoSEQ multiplex PCR was the method, and the copy in TCRdb shows in-frame clones only, minus some. The data contain 2 million to 2.5 million clones, under 97% of them singletons. The sequenced sample was naive CD4+ T cells sorted from blood. Subset specified: CD45RA+ positively selected. These receptors were collected from a man between 18 and 29 years old in good health.

The chain employs TRBV10-3 and TRBJ2-3; TRBD1 agrees at 8 bases. Germline loops: CDR1 ENHRY, CDR2 SYGVKD. The V gene end was trimmed by 10 bases and the J gene end by 4 bases; junction bases not matched to a gene: 13. This CDR3 contains 15 residues. The chain's CDR3 is CATDSGTGGADTQYF. The CDR3 coding sequence is TGTGCCACCGACTCCGGGACAGGTGGGGCAGATACGCAGTATTTT.

The CDR3 sequence: CASTVHEGMNTEAFF. In DNA, the CDR3 is TGTGCCAGCACCGTCCACGAGGGGATGAACACTGAAGCTTTCTTT. The gene calls are TRBV11-1 and TRBJ1-1; D possibly corresponds to TRBD1 (5 bases). Germline V gene data show CDR1 as SGHAT and CDR2 as FQDESV (reference sequence). The CDR3 is 15 residues long. Between the trimmed V and J ends, which lost 7 bases and 0 bases, there was a span of 15 bases. The variable domain in full, completed from reference TRBV11-1 and TRBJ1-1, reads EAEVAQSPRYKITEKSQAVAFWCDPISGHATLYWYRQILGQGPELLVQFQDESVVDDSQLPKDRFSAERLKGVDSTLKIQPAELGDSAMYLCASTVHEGMNTEAFFGQGTRLTVV.

V is TRBV30 and J is TRBJ1-1; D might be TRBD1 (5 bases). This CDR3 is built from 14 residues. Trimming stripped 3 bases from V and 5 bases from J, with 16 bases between. CDR1 and CDR2 (germline): GTSNPN, SVGIG (reference sequence). CDR3 DNA sequence: TGTGCCTGGAGGATTGGGGGTGTGAGAACTGAAGCTTTCTTT. It specifies CAWRIGGVRTEAFF.

The chain has TRBV30 and TRBJ1-2; weak D call: TRBD1 (5 bases). CDR1 and CDR2 (germline): GTSNPN, SVGIG (reference sequence). The CDR3 is 11 amino acids. Trimming took off 5 bases at V and 8 bases at J, with 12 bases between the two ends. The CDR3 coding sequence is TGTGCCTGGGGGACCAACGGAGGCTACACCTTC. Amino acids: CAWGTNGGYTF.

This clone was counted a single time. The chain couples TRBV5-1 to TRBJ1-2; a weak D match, TRBD1 (5 bases). Germline loops: CDR1 SGHRS, CDR2 YFSETQ. Trimming pared 1 base from V and 4 bases from J, leaving 17 bases between. This CDR3 has 16 residues. The CDR3 sequence is CASSLMGQGFIYGYTF. The CDR3 nucleotides are TGCGCCAGCAGCTTGATGGGGCAGGGATTCATCTATGGCTACACCTTC.

V gene TRBV7-2 combines with J gene TRBJ1-2; D uncertain. V gave up 5 bases and J gave up 8 bases, with 15 bases separating them. The germline V gene encodes CDR1 SGHTA and CDR2 FQGNSA. This CDR3 region has 13 residues. In DNA, the CDR3 is TGTGCCAGCAGCACCCTTAAGGCCAGGGGCTACACCTTC. Its translation is CASSTLKARGYTF.

This clone came up once. The rearrangement joins TRBV5-4 to TRBJ1-4; TRBD1 matches at 8 bases. Germline loops: CDR1 SGHNT, CDR2 YYREEE (reference sequence). The CDR3 runs 17 residues. The V gene end was trimmed by 4 bases and the J gene end by 0 bases; junction bases not matched to a gene: 8. The CDR3, as DNA: TGTGCCAGCAGCCCTTGGACAGGGACCGCAACTAATGAAAAACTGTTTTTT. Encoded protein: CASSPWTGTATNEKLFF.

As regards this clone: The identical CDR3 is also encoded by other nucleotide sequences in the sample. The chain recombines TRBV6-5 with TRBJ1-1; a possible D gene is TRBD1 (6 bases). V lost 8 bases to trimming and J lost 0 bases, with 7 bases between them. Germline V CDR1 and CDR2: MNHEY, SVGAGI. This CDR3 has 12 residues. In nucleotides, the CDR3 is TGTGCCAGCGGACAGATGAACACTGAAGCTTTCTTT. Its translation: CASGQMNTEAFF.

This clone was seen just once. The V and J genes are TRBV12-2 and TRBJ1-1. TRBV12-2 is marked as a pseudogene. The CDR3 is made up of 15 amino acids. This chain's CDR3 is CASRLAARTNTEAFF. CDR3 DNA sequence: TGTGCAAGTCGCTTAGCGGCCAGGACCAACACTGAAGCTTTCTTT.

The rearrangement links TRBV30 to TRBJ2-3; 7 nucleotides align to TRBD2. V gave up 3 bases and J gave up 4 bases; unmatched junction bases: 4. Germline assignment: CDR1 GTSNPN and CDR2 SVGIG (reference sequence). This CDR3 has 13 residues. CDR3 protein: CAWSPGGSDTQYF. CDR3 coding DNA: TGTGCCTGGAGCCCCGGGGGGTCAGATACGCAGTATTTT.

The V and J genes are TRBV28 and TRBJ1-6; D is unresolved. V lost 6 bases to trimming and J lost 10 bases, with 10 bases between them. CDR3 length equals 12 residues. CDR1 and CDR2 from the germline V gene are MDHEN and SYDVKM. CDR3 region: CASSRNVSPLHF. Here the CDR3 DNA reads TGTGCCAGCAGCAGGAACGTCTCACCCCTCCACTTT.

The V call is TRBV6-4, the J call TRBJ2-7; 7 nucleotides agree with TRBD2. CDR3 length equals 16 residues. V was pared by 4 bases and J by 1 base, with 10 bases of the junction left unmatched. Germline CDR1 and CDR2: MRHNA and SNTAGT. The CDR3 bases are TGTGCCAGCAGTGGGGGGGGTAAAGTAGGTTCCTACGAGCAGTACTTC. This sequence encodes CASSGGGKVGSYEQYF.

The gene calls are TRBV11-2 and TRBJ2-4; TRBD1 aligns across 11 bases. After removal of 5 bases from V and 3 bases from J, the junction contained 6 bases not matched to a gene. Germline V gene lookup returns CDR1 SGHAT and CDR2 FQNNGV. This CDR3 is 16 amino acids long. CDR3 residues: CASSRPGQGVKNIQYF. For the CDR3, the DNA is TGTGCCAGCAGCCGCCCGGGACAGGGGGTCAAAAACATTCAGTACTTC.

The CDR3: CASSREGQTSGNTIYF. The CDR3 DNA reads as TGCGCCAGCTCGCGGGAGGGGCAGACCTCTGGAAACACCATATATTTT. The rearrangement links TRBV5-1 to TRBJ1-3; D is perhaps TRBD1 (5 bases). Germline V gives CDR1 SGHRS, CDR2 YFSETQ. V lost 7 bases and J lost 0, with 17 bases in between. The CDR3 length is 16 residues.

V usage is TRBV12-5 and J usage is TRBJ2-7, with 9 bases matching TRBD1. Germline V CDR1 and CDR2: LGHNT, FRNRAP. The CDR3 has 16 residues. V dropped 5 bases and J dropped 0; count of bases not matched to a gene: 8. The CDR3 loop reads CASGAHRDRDSYEQYF. The CDR3 nucleotides read TGTGCTAGTGGTGCACACCGGGACAGGGACTCCTACGAGCAGTACTTC.

The chain uses TRBV6-5 and TRBJ1-1, with TRBD1 identical over 8 bases. Germline V lookup: CDR1 MNHEY, CDR2 SVGAGI. CDR3 length equals 14 residues. J lost 3 bases, V lost 6 bases, and 6 bases had no gene match. The CDR3 loop is CASRPPTGDTEAFF. The CDR3 bases are TGTGCCAGCAGACCACCGACAGGGGACACTGAAGCTTTCTTT.

V and J are TRBV6-6 and TRBJ2-2; D ambiguous. The V end lost 10 bases, the J end lost 4 bases, and 7 bases lay between the germline ends. Germline V CDR1 and CDR2: MNHNY, SVGAGI (reference sequence). The CDR3 consists of 11 residues. CDR3 in DNA: TGTGCCATCTCAACCACCGGGGAGCTGTTTTTT. It yields the protein CAISTTGELFF.

The V gene is TRBV10-3, the J gene TRBJ2-1; TRBD1 matches at 9 bases. The trim removed 7 bases at V and 5 bases at J, leaving 12 bases unmatched. The CDR3 spans 16 residues. CDR1 is ENHRY and CDR2 is SYGVKD in the germline V gene. CDR3 nucleotides: TGTGCCATCAACCTAGGTGACAGGGGGGTAAACAATGAGCAGTTCTTC. This codes for CAINLGDRGVNNEQFF.

This clone was recorded only once. The chain couples TRBV29-1 to TRBJ2-2; D not certain. Trimming took 4 bases from V and 7 from J, leaving 10 bases between them. Germline V gene lookup returns CDR1 SQVTM and CDR2 ANQGSEA. The CDR3 runs 12 residues. The CDR3 sequence: CSVAVDGGELFF. In nucleotides, the CDR3 is TGCAGCGTTGCCGTGGACGGCGGGGAGCTGTTTTTT.

The chain recombines TRBV19 with TRBJ1-3; D ambiguous. Trimming removed 6 bases from V and 0 bases from J, with 12 bases in between. Per the germline V gene, CDR1 is LNHDA and CDR2 is SQIVND (reference sequence). The CDR3 runs to 15 residues. This chain's CDR3 is CASRTVQSSGNTIYF. DNA for the CDR3: TGTGCCAGTAGAACCGTCCAGAGCTCTGGAAACACCATATATTTT. Full variable domain (remainder filled in from reference TRBV19 and TRBJ1-3): DGGITQSPKYLFRKEGQNVTLSCEQNLNHDAMYWYRQDPGQGLRLIYYSQIVNDFQKGDIAEGYSVSREKKESFPLTVTSAQKNPTAFYLCASRTVQSSGNTIYFGEGSWLTVV.

The chain employs TRBV6-1 and TRBJ2-1; D not resolved. This CDR3 comprises 15 residues. V lost 2 bases and J 9 bases, leaving 17 bases between the germline ends. Germline V gene data show CDR1 as MNHNS and CDR2 as SASEGT. CDR3 protein: CASSELWTIGGEQFF. For the CDR3, the DNA is TGTGCCAGCAGTGAACTCTGGACCATAGGTGGTGAGCAGTTCTTC.

The chain links TRBV4-1 to TRBJ2-2; maybe TRBD2 (7 bases). V shed 4 bases and J shed 0 bases, with 12 bases lying between them. Germline CDR1 is MGHRA and CDR2 is YSYEKL. The length of the CDR3 is 16 residues. CDR3 DNA: TGCGCCAGCAGCCGTGAGGGGGGGCCGAACACCGGGGAGCTGTTTTTT. It codes for CASSREGGPNTGELFF.

CDR3 in amino acids: CASSLSRGAPRQQYF. CDR3 sequence (DNA): TGTGCCAGCAGCTTGTCCAGGGGAGCTCCTAGACAGCAGTACTTC. V usage is TRBV5-6 and J usage is TRBJ2-7, with D maybe TRBD1 (6 bases). Between the trimmed V and J ends, which lost 1 base and 8 bases, there was a span of 19 bases. The germline gives CDR1 SGHDT, CDR2 YYEEEE. The length of the CDR3 is 15 residues.

The rearrangement links TRBV29-1 to TRBJ1-3; no firm D call. The V end was cut by 4 bases, the J end by 4 bases, with 20 bases between. CDR1 is SQVTM, CDR2 ANQGSEA, per germline. The CDR3 length is 16 residues. The CDR3 nucleotides read TGCAGCGTTGGCGGCAGGAACTATCGTGGGGGAAACACCATATATTTT. Translation gives CSVGGRNYRGGNTIYF.

This chain joins TRBV21-1 and TRBJ1-5. TRBV21-1 is noted as a pseudogene. The CDR3 length is 15 residues. As DNA, the CDR3 is TGTGCCAGCAGGCAGCGGGACAGCTCCAATCAGCCCCAGCATTTT. This encodes CASRQRDSSNQPQHF.

The rearrangement uses TRBV30 and TRBJ2-1; TRBD2 aligns across 10 bases. The CDR3 consists of 16 residues. Per the germline V gene, CDR1 is GTSNPN and CDR2 is SVGIG (reference sequence). The junction had 14 bases not matched to a gene; V was cut back by 0 bases and J by 12 bases. The CDR3 DNA reads TGTGCCTGGAGTGTCTCTAGCGGGAGTCGTCTCGTGGTGCAGTTCTTC. Encoded protein: CAWSVSSGSRLVVQFF.

Comments on this clone: Other DNA sequences in this sample translate to the same CDR3. The chain recombines TRBV7-9 with TRBJ2-3; D is unclear. CDR1 is SEHNR, CDR2 FQNEAQ, per germline (reference sequence). The CDR3 sequence is 12 residues long. V was pared by 4 bases and J by 0 bases, with 2 bases between. CDR3 sequence: CASSSSTDTQYF. Written as DNA, the CDR3 is TGTGCCAGCAGCTCCAGCACAGATACGCAGTATTTT.

The chain employs TRBV19 and TRBJ1-6; D is unclear. The V and J ends lost 4 bases and 4 bases respectively, with 8 bases between them. Germline CDR1 is LNHDA and CDR2 is SQIVND (reference sequence). The length of the CDR3 is 14 residues. DNA of the CDR3: TGTGCCAGTAGTAAGCAGGCTTATAATTCACCCCTCCACTTT. It encodes CASSKQAYNSPLHF.

Only a few counts were recorded for this clone. As DNA, the CDR3 is TGTGCCAGCAGGGAGGATTCGACAGGAAGATCACCCCTCCACTTT. Translated, it gives CASREDSTGRSPLHF. The chain uses TRBV2 and TRBJ1-6, with D perhaps TRBD1 (6 bases). V was trimmed by 6 bases and J by 10 bases, leaving 19 bases between them. The CDR3 has 15 residues. Per the germline V gene, CDR1 is SNHLY and CDR2 is FYNNEI. Complete variable domain (other parts from reference TRBV2 and TRBJ1-6): EPEVTQTPSHQVTQMGQEVILRCVPISNHLYFYWYRQILGQKVEFLVSFYNNEISEKSEIFDDQFSVERPDGSNFTLKIRSTKLEDSAMYFCASREDSTGRSPLHFGNGTRLTVT.

The chain has TRBV4-1 and TRBJ2-1; 13 bases align to TRBD2. The CDR3 length is 17 residues. Germline V gene lookup returns CDR1 MGHRA and CDR2 YSYEKL. The ends lost 1 base at V and 1 base at J; junction bases unmatched: 1. The CDR3 protein is CASSQALAGGSYNEQFF. CDR3 DNA sequence: TGCGCCAGCAGCCAAGCACTAGCGGGAGGGTCCTACAATGAGCAGTTCTTC.